This TCR beta chain emerged from a study of cytomegalovirus exposure and HLA in healthy donors. PCR primers comprised 60 Vbeta and 13 Jbeta primers. The assay was immunoSEQ multiplex PCR, and TCRdb's table has in-frame clones only and misses some. Counted here are 310,000 or so clones, roughly 90% occurring once; the ten biggest clones make up less than 2.5%. The ends were cut back, 7 bases at V and 0 bases at J, with 10 bases in the middle. The germline CDR1 and CDR2 sequences are SQVTM and ANQGSEA. This CDR3 comprises 12 residues. The receptor was isolated from a woman under 30 in good health and CMV-seronegative. The chain joins TRBV29-1 to TRBJ2-7, with D perhaps TRBD1 (6 bases). Sequenced input: PBMCs. The CDR3 loop is CSAQGNSYEQYF. Here the CDR3 DNA reads TGCAGCGCCCAGGGGAACTCCTACGAGCAGTACTTC.